These T cell receptor beta chains were read from a single sample in a study of identical twins. TCRdb re-called the 5' RACE reads through MiXCR, storing one row per CDR3 protein. The sample shows around 160,000 distinct CDR3 sequences, roughly 3.5% of them seen only once. Sample: memory T cells sorted from blood. These receptors were obtained from a man aged 18 to 35 in good health. CDR3s include the opening cysteine and the closing phenylalanine or tryptophan. A D gene is named only where the DNA matches it firmly. The size field reads once, few, many or a size class.

>TRBV20-1|TRBJ2-5|-|12|many
CSAGAEGGTQYF
TGCAGTGCGGGGGCCGAGGGAGGGACCCAGTACTTC
>TRBV11-1|TRBJ2-3|TRBD2|18|many
CASRKGLAGPPMTDTQYF
TGTGCCAGCAGAAAAGGACTAGCGGGCCCTCCAATGACAGATACGCAGTATTTT
>TRBV12-3/TRBV12-4|TRBJ2-1|TRBD2|16|many
CASSLLISGRGGEQFF
TGTGCCAGCAGTTTACTTATTAGCGGGAGGGGGGGGGAGCAGTTCTTC
>TRBV5-1|TRBJ2-1|-|16|many
CASSLGGTWSYNEQFF
TGCGCCAGCAGCTTGGGGGGGACGTGGTCCTACAATGAGCAGTTCTTC
>TRBV9|TRBJ2-1|TRBD2|15|many
CASSVELAGGNEQFF
TGTGCCAGCAGCGTAGAACTAGCGGGAGGGAATGAGCAGTTCTTC
>TRBV7-2|TRBJ2-4|-|14|many
CASSLEWAKNIQYF
TGTGCCAGCAGCTTAGAATGGGCCAAAAACATTCAGTACTTC
>TRBV7-8|TRBJ2-1|-|13|many
CASSPTARNEQFF
TGTGCCAGCAGCCCAACGGCGCGGAATGAGCAGTTCTTC
>TRBV10-3|TRBJ1-1|-|11|many
CAISVRGEAFF
TGTGCCATCAGCGTGAGGGGGGAAGCTTTCTTT
>TRBV19|TRBJ2-5|-|14|many
CASSVSGRTETQYF
TGTGCCAGTAGTGTATCCGGGAGAACGGAGACCCAGTACTTC
>TRBV7-2|TRBJ2-7|-|14|many
CASSLSVGQGEQYF
TGTGCCAGCAGCTTATCGGTCGGACAAGGCGAGCAGTACTTC
>TRBV20-1|TRBJ2-1|-|13|many
CSARTPNYNEQFF
TGCAGTGCCCGGACCCCAAATTACAATGAGCAGTTCTTC
>TRBV18|TRBJ2-1|TRBD2|14|many
CASSGTRPPHEQFF
TGTGCCAGCTCGGGGACTAGGCCGCCCCATGAGCAGTTCTTC
>TRBV5-1|TRBJ2-2|-|14|many
CASSLAYGSGELFF
TGCGCCAGCAGCTTGGCCTATGGGTCCGGGGAGCTGTTTTTT
>TRBV20-1|TRBJ2-1|-|16|many
CSAPDPLTTSYNEQFF
TGCAGTGCTCCGGACCCCCTTACCACCAGCTACAATGAGCAGTTCTTC